This TCR beta chain was captured by sequencing in a study of blood T cell repertoires in COVID-19. Looking at the study overall: Both acute and convalescent COVID-19 samples were obtained from the United States, Italy and Spain. Sources were T cells, B-cell-depleted T cells, or PBMCs; the material itself was cDNA or gDNA.

Authors' data handling: For nucleated cells, counts were estimated from reference gene primer amplification. Assay used: immunoSEQ multiplex PCR; TCRdb lists only in-frame clones, some missing. From that table come the V and J calls and clone size; the DNA was used to work out D and trimming. In the table there are fewer than 350,000 clones, roughly 89% of which are singletons. The CDR3 is 16 residues long. V was pared by 0 bases and J by 2 bases, with 12 bases between. From germline, CDR1 is SGHRS and CDR2 YFSETQ. Sequenced material: peripheral blood. The chain carries TRBV5-1 and TRBJ2-1; TRBD2 might be the D (7 bases). This clonotype was obtained from a man in his forties or fifties with acute or convalescent COVID-19. Here the CDR3 DNA reads TGCGCCAGCAGCTTGGCCGCGGGGGCCACCTACAATGAGCAGTTCTTC. It codes for CASSLAAGATYNEQFF.